One T cell receptor (beta chain) is described in this entry. Its target antigen remains unknown. Base qualities were left out, and no much larger clone turns up one base away. The data belong to a study of molecular identifiers for immune sequencing clone quantification (dated by TCRdb to about 2018). In terms of the full investigation: For a replicate experiment, RNA from around 18,000 or 91,000 naive CD8 T cells was divided into five aliquots, and four of the five aliquots were sequenced. This methods study benchmarked molecular-identifier clustering-based TCR repertoire sequencing (MIDCIRS) and TCR RNA copy counting, using CD8 T cells to do so. Overall results and qualifications from the work: Even against a background of 750,000 to 1,000,000 naive CD8 T cells, spiked-in Jurkat TCR RNA amounting to a single cell's worth was reported to be detectable. Spiked-in Jurkat TCR RNA (around eleven copies' worth), which is not part of the donor repertoire, was contained in the naive libraries. In CMV-specific effector cells, clones with more than 20 RNA copies accounted for over 98% of molecules, whereas in naive cells such clones accounted for under 1%. About 2.9 recovered TCR RNA copies per cell were obtained by modeling, versus about 9 by digital PCR, implying a capture efficiency of around 28%. Highly expanded clone sizes could be underestimated because identical TCR molecules may share a barcode. When barcode sub-clustering was not used, chimeric consensus sequences inflated TCR diversity, with chimeras reaching as high as 47%.

Library preparation used PCR. Sequencer: Illumina HiSeq 4000. Bulk TCR libraries were made following a previously described method, with the TCR primers given in Table S5. The Qiagen AllPrep DNA/RNA kit was used to purify total RNA. Before any analysis, reads coming from multiple sequencing runs of the same library were combined into one pool. The published analysis was carried out like this. Reads were retained only if their TCR constant sequence matched exactly, and those retained reads were trimmed to 150 nt and grouped according to their 12-nt molecular barcodes. Reads within each barcode group were sub-clustered using a 15% Levenshtein threshold, and quality-weighted consensus sequences were constructed for each RNA molecule. Non-functional sequences were removed, as were lower-count sequences one edit away from another. Based on a fit of two negative binomial distributions, barcode sub-clusters having less than 20% of the maximum read count were discarded. Using fastp at Q25 and MiXCR, TCRdb reprocessed the public reads and kept productive beta chains. Rows matching on CDR3 protein sequence are summarized as one entry with the most common DNA and genes. TCRdb's processing, not the authors' own work, is the source of the V and J calls. This sample has around 65,000 distinct CDR3 sequences in its table, and approximately 17% of those were observed once. Clones ranked in the top ten supply roughly 1.6% of the sample.

The CDR3 spans 15 residues, from the cysteine through the phenylalanine. Only the CDR3 DNA is retained, 45 bases long and in frame from the first base. Per the germline V gene, SGHRS is the CDR1 and YFSETQ is the CDR2. At the junction V is shortened by 2 bases and J by 3 bases; bases outside the gene matches: 7. Libraries of naive CD8 T cells were generated from roughly 21,000 to 960,000 sorted cells, with 10%, 30% or 50% of the purified RNA used. On a BD FACSAria II, naive CD8 T cells were FACS-sorted as CD8+CD4-CCR7+CD45RA+ and collected into RLT Plus buffer. To test detection sensitivity, Jurkat RNA equal to about nine TCR copies was added to samples of about 17,000-1,100,000 naive CD8 T cells. CD8 T cells were enriched using RosetteSep CD8+ T Cell Enrichment Cocktail and Ficoll-Paque, and the enriched cells then underwent ACK red cell lysis.

Recombination joined TRBV5-1 with TRBJ1-1, and 7 bases in between align with TRBD1. The sample consisted of naive CD8+ T cells from blood, with Jurkat cell RNA spiked in. The cell subset or site label, read with the paper, signifies: FACS-sorted CD8+CD4-CCR7+CD45RA+ naive T cells. The TCR comes from a human donor in good health. Some libraries in this study had Jurkat cell RNA spiked in. For the CDR3, the sequence is CASSFTGVRDTEAFF. The bases are TGCGCCAGCAGCTTTACAGGGGTTCGTGACACTGAAGCTTTCTTT.